This TCR beta chain was recorded in a study of shared clonotypes between healthy human individuals. J lost 3 bases, V lost 4 bases, and 5 bases had no gene match. CDR1 is SGDLS and CDR2 is YYNGEE in the germline V gene. This CDR3 contains 14 residues. Selected positively for CCR7 and CD45RO-negative, naive CD8 cells excluded terminally differentiated effector memory CD45RA+ cells. The repertoire was sequenced with immunoSEQ multiplex PCR; TCRdb's copy has only in-frame clones and lacks some. Among 750,000 to 1,000,000 clones listed, around 92% were seen once. Study outcomes and limitations: Roughly 4.6% of naive CD4 clonotypes were common to several donors. Sorted-subset sequencing, rarefaction showed, was incomplete despite large depth. Larger estimated richness was generally seen in naive subsets than in memory subsets. Only blood was sampled, and tissue TCR repertoires likely differ from blood ones.

Note on this clone: The antigen remains undetermined.

Specimen: naive CD8+ T cells sorted from blood. The V gene is TRBV9, the J gene TRBJ2-7; 9 bases agree with TRBD2. The sequence was collected from a man aged 30 to 39 in good health. The CDR3 bases are TGTGCCAGCAGCCACGGGACTAGCAGCTACGAGCAGTACTTC. This encodes CASSHGTSSYEQYF.